Listed below are T cell receptor beta chains from one sample, sequenced in a study of blood T cells in healthy people across ages. Via MiXCR, TCRdb re-called the 5' RACE reads, giving one row per CDR3 protein. Among 1.5 million to 2 million distinct CDR3 sequences listed, roughly 50% were seen once. The sequenced material came from blood. These receptors all stem from a woman in her 40s in good health. Both conserved end residues are part of each CDR3. Fields, in order: V gene, J gene, clone size, D gene, CDR3 DNA, CDR3 protein. The D gene is left open where the match is weak. For some rows the clone size is stated as once, few or many, or as a class when expanded; others skip it.

V gene: TRBV27; J gene: TRBJ2-6; clone size: few; D gene: -; CDR3 DNA: TGTGCCAGCAGTTTAATAGGGGTAGGGGCCAACGTCCTGACTTTC; CDR3 protein: CASSLIGVGANVLTF
V gene: TRBV12-3/TRBV12-4; J gene: TRBJ1-2; clone size: -; D gene: -; CDR3 DNA: TGTGCCAGCAGTTTTTCGACGGAGGCAGCTAACTATGGCTACACCTTC; CDR3 protein: CASSFSTEAANYGYTF
V gene: TRBV6-2/TRBV6-3; J gene: TRBJ2-7; clone size: few; D gene: -; CDR3 DNA: TGTGCCAGCAGTTACTCTGGTCCCGCCAACGAGCAGTACTTC; CDR3 protein: CASSYSGPANEQYF
V gene: TRBV7-6; J gene: TRBJ1-1; clone size: -; D gene: -; CDR3 DNA: TGTGCCAGCAGCCTTACCCCGACGGGCCAGGGAGGAGCTTTCTTT; CDR3 protein: CASSLTPTGQGGAFF
V gene: TRBV7-9; J gene: TRBJ1-4; clone size: -; D gene: -; CDR3 DNA: TGTGCCAGCAGCTTAGAGCCTTGGGCAGATACTAATGAAAAACTGTTTTTT; CDR3 protein: CASSLEPWADTNEKLFF
V gene: TRBV20-1; J gene: TRBJ1-6; clone size: -; D gene: -; CDR3 DNA: TGCAGTGCTAGAGTTCGGGGAAACAATTCACCCCTCCACTTT; CDR3 protein: CSARVRGNNSPLHF
V gene: TRBV18; J gene: TRBJ2-1; clone size: -; D gene: TRBD1; CDR3 DNA: TGTGCCAGCTCACCCCAAGGGGGCCTTAACAATGAGCAGTTCTTC; CDR3 protein: CASSPQGGLNNEQFF
V gene: TRBV12-3/TRBV12-4; J gene: TRBJ2-7; clone size: -; D gene: -; CDR3 DNA: TGTGCCAGCATTCTTATCCTATACGAGCAGTACTTC; CDR3 protein: CASILILYEQYF
V gene: TRBV20-1; J gene: TRBJ1-1; clone size: -; D gene: -; CDR3 DNA: TGCAGTGCTGGGCGAACGAACACTGAAGCTTTCTTT; CDR3 protein: CSAGRTNTEAFF
V gene: TRBV27; J gene: TRBJ2-7; clone size: -; D gene: -; CDR3 DNA: TGTGCCAGCAGTTTACGGCCTCCGGGGCCCCCCTACGAGCAGTACTTC; CDR3 protein: CASSLRPPGPPYEQYF
V gene: TRBV6-1; J gene: TRBJ2-5; clone size: few; D gene: -; CDR3 DNA: TGTGCCAGCAGAGGACCCTTGACAGGGGAGGGAGAGACCCAGTACTTC; CDR3 protein: CASRGPLTGEGETQYF
V gene: TRBV6-1; J gene: TRBJ1-2; clone size: few; D gene: -; CDR3 DNA: TGTGCCAGCAGCCACCATCGGGCTTTAGGCTACACCTTC; CDR3 protein: CASSHHRALGYTF
V gene: TRBV29-1; J gene: TRBJ2-5; clone size: few; D gene: TRBD2; CDR3 DNA: TGCAGCGTTGGCTCTAGCGGAGAGACCCAGTACTTC; CDR3 protein: CSVGSSGETQYF
V gene: TRBV29-1; J gene: TRBJ1-1; clone size: -; D gene: -; CDR3 DNA: TGCAGCGGTGATGATACGGGGAAGGGCACTGAAGCTTTCTTT; CDR3 protein: CSGDDTGKGTEAFF
V gene: TRBV21-1; J gene: TRBJ2-7; clone size: -; D gene: -; CDR3 DNA: TGTGCCAGCAGCAAAGAGGGGACAGGGGTGGTAGCGCAGTACTTC; CDR3 protein: CASSKEGTGVVAQYF
V gene: TRBV20-1; J gene: TRBJ2-5; clone size: -; D gene: -; CDR3 DNA: TGCAGTGCTAGCCCCGGCGAGGGGACCCAGTACTTC; CDR3 protein: CSASPGEGTQYF
V gene: TRBV4-3; J gene: TRBJ2-7; clone size: -; D gene: -; CDR3 DNA: TGCGCCAGCAGCCAAGAGCCCTCACCCGACACCGGATACGAGCAGTACTTC; CDR3 protein: CASSQEPSPDTGYEQYF
V gene: TRBV7-2; J gene: TRBJ1-2; clone size: few; D gene: -; CDR3 DNA: TGTGCCAGCAGCTTAGGGGGGGGGGCGAGCTTCTATGGCTACACCTTC; CDR3 protein: CASSLGGGASFYGYTF
V gene: TRBV29-1; J gene: TRBJ2-2; clone size: -; D gene: TRBD2; CDR3 DNA: TGCAGCGTCGGATATATAGCGGGGGGGCCCCGTTCCGGGGAGCTGTTTTTT; CDR3 protein: CSVGYIAGGPRSGELFF
V gene: TRBV20-1; J gene: TRBJ1-2; clone size: -; D gene: -; CDR3 DNA: TGCAGTGCTAGTGTTACGGGGGAAAGGTATTCTGGCTACACCTTC; CDR3 protein: CSASVTGERYSGYTF
V gene: TRBV20-1; J gene: TRBJ2-3; clone size: -; D gene: -; CDR3 DNA: TGCAGTGCTATCCGAGCGGACAAACATATAGATACGCAGTATTTT; CDR3 protein: CSAIRADKHIDTQYF
V gene: TRBV20-1; J gene: TRBJ1-1; clone size: -; D gene: -; CDR3 DNA: TGCAGTGCTAGAGATCAAATAACGGAGGGGACTTTCTTT; CDR3 protein: CSARDQITEGTFF
V gene: TRBV9; J gene: TRBJ1-5; clone size: -; D gene: TRBD1; CDR3 DNA: TGTGCCAGCAGCGGGGGGACAGGGTTCAACCAGCCCCAGCATTTT; CDR3 protein: CASSGGTGFNQPQHF
V gene: TRBV28; J gene: TRBJ2-1; clone size: -; D gene: -; CDR3 DNA: TGTGCCAGCAGGCCCCCCGGGGTGGAGCAGTTCTTC; CDR3 protein: CASRPPGVEQFF
V gene: TRBV7-7; J gene: TRBJ2-1; clone size: -; D gene: -; CDR3 DNA: TGTGCTAGCAGCCACGGACCAGCAACTGAGCAGTTCTTC; CDR3 protein: CASSHGPATEQFF
V gene: TRBV11-2; J gene: TRBJ1-2; clone size: -; D gene: TRBD1; CDR3 DNA: TGTGCCAGCAGCATCGACAGGGGGGTCTATGGCTACACCTTC; CDR3 protein: CASSIDRGVYGYTF
V gene: TRBV5-1; J gene: TRBJ2-2; clone size: once; D gene: -; CDR3 DNA: TGCGCCAGCAGCTTGGATGACAGGAACACCGGGGAGCTGTTTTTT; CDR3 protein: CASSLDDRNTGELFF
V gene: TRBV11-2; J gene: TRBJ2-3; clone size: -; D gene: TRBD2; CDR3 DNA: TGTGCCAGCAGTTCGACGTTCGGGGCTAGCGGGGGGGCTAGCACAGATACGCAGTATTTT; CDR3 protein: CASSSTFGASGGASTDTQYF
V gene: TRBV12-3/TRBV12-4; J gene: TRBJ2-7; clone size: -; D gene: -; CDR3 DNA: TGTGCCAGCAGTTTAGATATAGGGTCCGAGCAGTACTTC; CDR3 protein: CASSLDIGSEQYF
V gene: TRBV5-1; J gene: TRBJ2-6; clone size: many; D gene: -; CDR3 DNA: TGTGCCAGCAGTTTAGCCTCTGGGGCCAACGTCCTGACTTTC; CDR3 protein: CASSLASGANVLTF
V gene: TRBV29-1; J gene: TRBJ2-5; clone size: few; D gene: -; CDR3 DNA: TGCAGCGTTGTAGGAATCGGAGGAGTCCAAGAGACCCAGTACTTC; CDR3 protein: CSVVGIGGVQETQYF
V gene: TRBV6-2/TRBV6-3; J gene: TRBJ2-1; clone size: few; D gene: -; CDR3 DNA: TGTGCCAGCAGCCGACTGGGAACCTACAATGAGCAGTTCTTC; CDR3 protein: CASSRLGTYNEQFF
V gene: TRBV20-1; J gene: TRBJ2-5; clone size: -; D gene: TRBD2; CDR3 DNA: TGCAGTGCTAGAGAACCACTAGCGGGGAGGGAGACCCAGTACTTC; CDR3 protein: CSAREPLAGRETQYF
V gene: TRBV9; J gene: TRBJ1-2; clone size: -; D gene: TRBD1; CDR3 DNA: TGTGCCAGCAGCGTAAAAGGGACACCAGGGGGCTATGGCTACACCTTC; CDR3 protein: CASSVKGTPGGYGYTF
V gene: TRBV2; J gene: TRBJ2-4; clone size: few; D gene: -; CDR3 DNA: TGTGCCAGCAGTCCCCGAGGGGTCCTTGGGACCAAAAACATTCAGTACTTC; CDR3 protein: CASSPRGVLGTKNIQYF
V gene: TRBV20-1; J gene: TRBJ2-5; clone size: once; D gene: -; CDR3 DNA: TGCAGTGCCAGGGACCCCCGGAAGGTAGAGACCCAGTACTTC; CDR3 protein: CSARDPRKVETQYF
V gene: TRBV7-2; J gene: TRBJ1-4; clone size: -; D gene: -; CDR3 DNA: TGTGCCAGCAGCTCTCACAGGGACCCAGTTCAGAGAGAAAAACTGTTTTTT; CDR3 protein: CASSSHRDPVQREKLFF
V gene: TRBV10-3; J gene: TRBJ2-5; clone size: few; D gene: TRBD2; CDR3 DNA: TGTGCCATCAGTGAGTCGGGGACTAGCGGGGCGCTACAAGAGACCCAGTACTTC; CDR3 protein: CAISESGTSGALQETQYF
V gene: TRBV28; J gene: TRBJ1-2; clone size: once; D gene: -; CDR3 DNA: TGTGCCAGCAGCGCCCACGTCGGTAATGGCTACACCTTC; CDR3 protein: CASSAHVGNGYTF
V gene: TRBV4-3; J gene: TRBJ2-3; clone size: -; D gene: TRBD2; CDR3 DNA: TGCGCCAGCAGCTATCTAGCGGGGGAGTCGGATACGCAGTATTTT; CDR3 protein: CASSYLAGESDTQYF
V gene: TRBV27; J gene: TRBJ2-1; clone size: few; D gene: -; CDR3 DNA: TGTGCCAGCAGTTCCCCTCCCGGCTATGAGCAGTTCTTC; CDR3 protein: CASSSPPGYEQFF
V gene: TRBV20-1; J gene: TRBJ2-1; clone size: -; D gene: TRBD2; CDR3 DNA: TGCAGTGCTCCTCAGCCGGGACTAGCTCCACAAAGTGAGCAGTTCTTC; CDR3 protein: CSAPQPGLAPQSEQFF
V gene: TRBV2; J gene: TRBJ2-1; clone size: -; D gene: -; CDR3 DNA: TGTGCCAGCAGTGTGTTGGGGGTCGACAATGAGCAGTTCTTC; CDR3 protein: CASSVLGVDNEQFF
V gene: TRBV11-2; J gene: TRBJ2-7; clone size: -; D gene: TRBD2; CDR3 DNA: TGTGCCAGCAGCTCAGCGGGAGAAGCAACCTACGAGCAGTACTTC; CDR3 protein: CASSSAGEATYEQYF
V gene: TRBV7-9; J gene: TRBJ1-1; clone size: few; D gene: TRBD1; CDR3 DNA: TGTGCCAGCAGCCTCGGGACAGGGTTTTCCCCAGGCACTGAAGCTTTCTTT; CDR3 protein: CASSLGTGFSPGTEAFF
V gene: TRBV4-3; J gene: TRBJ2-3; clone size: -; D gene: -; CDR3 DNA: TGCGCCAGCAGCCAAGATCTGGGGGCTCCGATGGATACGCAGTATTTT; CDR3 protein: CASSQDLGAPMDTQYF
V gene: TRBV10-3; J gene: TRBJ2-7; clone size: many; D gene: -; CDR3 DNA: TGTGCCATCAGTGACGGAGGCTCCTACGAGCAGTACTTC; CDR3 protein: CAISDGGSYEQYF
V gene: TRBV20-1; J gene: TRBJ2-3; clone size: -; D gene: TRBD1; CDR3 DNA: TGCAGTACTGGGACAGGGAAGACAGATACGCAGTATTTT; CDR3 protein: CSTGTGKTDTQYF
V gene: TRBV3-1; J gene: TRBJ2-7; clone size: -; D gene: TRBD2; CDR3 DNA: TGCGCCAGCAGCCAGCGGGGGGCCTCCTACGAGCAGTACTTC; CDR3 protein: CASSQRGASYEQYF
V gene: TRBV5-4; J gene: TRBJ2-3; clone size: -; D gene: TRBD1; CDR3 DNA: TGTGCCAGCAGCGTCCAGACAGGGACGCAGTATTTT; CDR3 protein: CASSVQTGTQYF
V gene: TRBV11-1; J gene: TRBJ2-1; clone size: -; D gene: TRBD2; CDR3 DNA: TGTGCCAGCTCCCGGGGGACTAGCGGTCCCTACAATGAGCAGTTCTTC; CDR3 protein: CASSRGTSGPYNEQFF